The next 10 T cell receptor beta chains were all read from a single sample in a study of blood T cells in healthy people across ages. Then a second PCR, running roughly 6 to 12 cycles, was carried out with a sample-barcoded 5' primer and a J-beta primer mix. TCRdb re-called the 5' RACE reads with MiXCR, one entry per CDR3 protein. The data show about 1,500,000 distinct CDR3 sequences, roughly 40% seen once. The material sequenced was blood. The receptors shown here come from a young woman in good health.

This chain links TRBV6-2 or TRBV6-3 with TRBJ2-7; no clear D gene. V lost 2 bases and J 5 bases, leaving 13 bases between the germline ends. The CDR3 is 14 residues long. Germline V gene data show CDR1 as MNHEY and CDR2 as SVGEGT. DNA for the CDR3: TGTGCCAGCAGTTACCGACGGTGGTCGGACGAGCAGTACTTC. Translated, it gives CASSYRRWSDEQYF.

The V and J genes are TRBV6-4 and TRBJ1-1; D remains unclear. Germline V gives CDR1 MRHNA, CDR2 SNTAGT. Trimming took off 4 bases at V and 3 bases at J, with 9 bases between the two ends. This CDR3 is 13 amino acids long. CDR3 DNA sequence: TGTGCCAGCAGTGCCGGGAGGCACACTGAAGCTTTCTTT. It codes for CASSAGRHTEAFF.

The chain recombines TRBV15 with TRBJ2-1; weak D call: TRBD2 (5 bases). CDR3 size: 17 residues. Germline CDR1 reads LNHNV; CDR2 reads YYDKDF (reference sequence). Trimming cost V 0 bases and J 6 bases, with 18 bases left between them. The CDR3, as DNA: TGTGCCACCAGCAGAGATCCCGGGGTTCCCCTATCCAATGAGCAGTTCTTC. Translated: CATSRDPGVPLSNEQFF.

The rearrangement links TRBV13 to TRBJ2-7, with D perhaps matching TRBD1 (6 bases). V was pared by 5 bases and J by 5 bases, with 16 bases between. This CDR3 has 14 residues. The germline V gene encodes CDR1 PRHDT and CDR2 FYEKMQ (reference sequence). CDR3 coding DNA: TGTGCCAGCAGCCCCTACCCGACAGGTAACGAGCAGTACTTC. Protein sequence: CASSPYPTGNEQYF.

This clonotype was observed a single time. A junction boundary mismatches the germline segment, possibly from a read error. The rearrangement links TRBV3-1 to TRBJ1-2; 7 bases fit TRBD1. Germline lookup yields CDR1 LGHDT and CDR2 YNNKEL (reference sequence). The CDR3 spans 14 residues. The CDR3 nucleotides are TGTGCCTGCAGCCAAGATTGGGGACAGAATGGCTACACCTTC. Protein: CACSQDWGQNGYTF.

This chain joins TRBV20-1 and TRBJ2-1, with 13 bases lining up with TRBD2. The end of the DNA fits TRBJ2-7 better, so the J call may be wrong. The CDR3 is 17 amino acids. Germline V gene sequence: CDR1 DFQATT, CDR2 SNEGSKA (reference sequence). CDR3 residues: CSAMGLAGTSRYNEQYF. CDR3 nucleotides: TGCAGTGCTATGGGACTAGCGGGAACCTCGCGCTACAATGAGCAGTACTTC.

The rearrangement joins TRBV20-1 to TRBJ1-2, with D uncertain. The CDR3 spans 15 residues. The V and J ends lost 1 base and 7 bases respectively, with 19 bases between them. Germline CDR1 is DFQATT and CDR2 is SNEGSKA (reference sequence). CDR3 in amino acids: CSARVVGLGYIGYTF. The DNA of the CDR3 is TGCAGTGCTAGAGTAGTGGGTTTAGGATATATTGGCTACACCTTC.

The chain joins TRBV7-8 to TRBJ2-5, with a tentative D call TRBD2 (6 bases). Germline values: CDR1 SGHVS, CDR2 FQNEAQ. This CDR3 contains 15 residues. Trimming left V 0 bases short and J 5 bases short, with 13 bases between. This CDR3 is CASSLALFAGETQYF. CDR3 DNA sequence: TGTGCCAGCAGCTTAGCGCTATTTGCGGGGGAGACCCAGTACTTC.

The table lists this clonotype with a few counts. The J gene is TRBJ2-1, the V gene TRBV7-2, with TRBD2 as a possible D gene (5 bases). Germline loops: CDR1 SGHTA, CDR2 FQGNSA. The CDR3 sequence is 15 residues long. Trimming left V 5 bases short and J 2 bases short, with 13 bases between. The CDR3 coding sequence is TGTGCCAGCAGCGCCTTAGCGACTACCTACAATGAGCAGTTCTTC. Encoded protein: CASSALATTYNEQFF.

This clonotype was counted between two and nine times. The chain joins TRBV12-3 or TRBV12-4 to TRBJ2-5, with 9 positions matching TRBD2. The V gene end was trimmed by 3 bases and the J gene end by 2 bases; junction bases not matched to a gene: 7. The CDR3 contains 16 residues. Here the CDR3 reads CASSFGPAGGQETQYF. The CDR3, as DNA: TGTGCCAGCAGTTTTGGTCCAGCGGGGGGACAAGAGACCCAGTACTTC.